This T cell receptor (beta chain) was documented in a study of vaccination and CD4 T cells after COVID-19. The study, taken as a whole, reports: Convalescent patients' clones that were vaccine-specific were spike mono-reactive in 304 of 307 cases.

This clonotype has a handful of counts. No antigen is known for it. At the Johns Hopkins FTIC core, DNA taken from cultured CD4+ T cells was sequenced by way of the Oncomine TCR Beta short-read assay. TCRdb passed the PCR reads through MiXCR, listing each CDR3 protein once. The table lists around 18,000 distinct CDR3 sequences, 51% of them singletons. The length of the CDR3 is 14 residues. V was pared by 0 bases and J by 1 base, with 4 bases between. The V gene's germline CDR1 is MNHEY and CDR2 SVGAGI. The time point denotes: late sampling 161 to 241 days after vaccination in three convalescent patients. Regarding treatment: approximately 10-day PBMC culture with coronavirus spike peptide pools or control peptides (ViraFEST assay). Days 3 and 7 were when half the medium was replaced with fresh IL-2 medium.

The rearrangement joins TRBV6-5 to TRBJ1-5; D call uncertain. This TCR derives from a human donor who had recovered from COVID-19. This specimen was CD4+ T cells from blood, cultured in vitro, taken about 7 months after SARS-CoV-2 vaccination. In DNA, the CDR3 is TGTGCCAGCAGTTACTCTTACAGCAATCAGCCCCAGCATTTT. Translation gives CASSYSYSNQPQHF.